The 25 T cell receptor beta chains given below trace back to one sample, sequenced in a study of CD8+CD57+ T cells in acquired aplastic anemia. CDR3 and TCR beta VDJ profiling relied on genomic DNA as the template. TCRdb re-called the reads with MiXCR, one entry per CDR3 protein. The sample records approximately 160,000 distinct CDR3 sequences, around 45% being singletons. Sequencing input: sorted CD4+, CD8+, or CD8+CD57+ T cells (not recorded which) from PBMCs. These receptors all come from a human donor in good health.

J is TRBJ2-5 and V is TRBV4-2, with 10 bases that match TRBD2. After removal of 4 bases from V and 3 bases from J, the junction contained 8 bases not matched to a gene. The CDR3 runs 16 residues. CDR1 is LGHNA, CDR2 YNFKEQ, per germline. DNA for the CDR3: TGTGCCAGCAGCCTCGGAGCGGGGGGGCCCGAAGAGACCCAGTACTTC. Its translation: CASSLGAGGPEETQYF.

This clonotype was recorded many times. V gene TRBV10-1 combines with J gene TRBJ2-5, with D possibly TRBD1 on 5 matching bases. Germline V gene data show CDR1 as WNHNN and CDR2 as SYGVQD (reference sequence). The CDR3 has 13 residues. The V and J ends lost 2 bases and 5 bases respectively, with 9 bases between them. CDR3 amino acids: CASSEGARETQYF. The DNA for the CDR3 is TGCGCCAGCAGTGAGGGGGCGCGGGAGACCCAGTACTTC.

This rearrangement joins TRBV15 to TRBJ2-1, with 7 bases that match TRBD2. The germline CDR1 and CDR2 sequences are LNHNV and YYDKDF (reference sequence). There are 14 residues in the CDR3. Trimming removed 8 bases from V and 0 bases from J; junction bases left unmatched: 4. This chain's CDR3 is CATGRGSSYNEQFF. The CDR3 nucleotides read TGTGCCACCGGGAGGGGCAGCTCCTACAATGAGCAGTTCTTC.

This clonotype was seen ten or more times. CDR3 DNA sequence: TGTGCCAGCAGCTTTCAGGGGTGGAATTCACCCCTCCACTTT. Protein product: CASSFQGWNSPLHF. The rearrangement links TRBV11-2 to TRBJ1-6; TRBD1 might be the D (6 bases). CDR3 length equals 14 residues. Per the germline V gene, CDR1 is SGHAT and CDR2 is FQNNGV. Trimming took 3 bases from V and 7 from J, leaving 10 bases between them.

This chain links TRBV2 with TRBJ2-3; D unresolved. This CDR3 has 15 residues. V lost 4 bases, J lost 4 bases, and 15 bases lay in between. Germline lookup yields CDR1 SNHLY and CDR2 FYNNEI. CDR3 bases: TGTGCCAGCAGTGGGGGTAACATAGGGTCAGATACGCAGTATTTT. It encodes CASSGGNIGSDTQYF.

The chain is built from TRBV10-1 and TRBJ2-1, with no clear D. V was trimmed by 8 bases and J by 6 bases, leaving 11 bases between them. The CDR3 length is 12 residues. Per the germline V gene, CDR1 is WNHNN and CDR2 is SYGVQD (reference sequence). In nucleotides, the CDR3 is TGCGCCAGCGGTGGGTCTAGCAATGAGCAGTTCTTC. Translated: CASGGSSNEQFF.

Ten or more counts support this clonotype. The DNA of the CDR3 is TGCGCCAGCAGCATGACAGGGGGCCTTGCCTCATCTGGGGCCAACGTCCTGACTTTC. Its translation: CASSMTGGLASSGANVLTF. The genes are TRBV5-1 and TRBJ2-6; 10 bases fit TRBD1. Germline CDR1 is SGHRS and CDR2 is YFSETQ. Trimming cost V 4 bases and J 1 base; bases outside gene matches: 11. The CDR3 is 19 residues long.

The table lists this clonotype with many counts. The junction departs from the called germline gene at one end, perhaps through a read error. V usage is TRBV2 and J usage is TRBJ1-3, with TRBD1 matching 9 bases. Germline values: CDR1 SNHLY, CDR2 FYNNEI. CDR3 length: 12 residues. The CDR3 spells CASTLLRDRVHF. CDR3 nucleotide sequence: TGTGCCAGCACCCTTTTACGGGACAGGGTTCATTTT.

Details on this clonotype: A much larger clone sits a single nucleotide away, making a read error possible. The chain uses TRBV13 and TRBJ1-1, with 8 nucleotides matching TRBD1. Losses at the gene ends were 6 bases for V and 4 bases for J; bases not matched to a gene: 7. This CDR3 comprises 14 residues. Germline CDR1 PRHDT, CDR2 FYEKMQ (reference sequence). The CDR3: CASSRTGLITEAFF. The CDR3 DNA sequence: TGTGCCAGCAGTCGGACAGGGTTGATCACTGAAGCTTTCTTT.

In this sample, this clonotype turned up many times. V is TRBV7-9 and J is TRBJ2-3; D not resolved. The CDR3 has 16 amino acids. Trimming took off 3 bases at V and 0 bases at J, with 13 bases between the two ends. Germline CDR1 SEHNR, CDR2 FQNEAQ (reference sequence). The DNA for the CDR3 is TGTGCCAGCAGCTTTGTTGGCAGCCCCAGCACAGATACGCAGTATTTT. Translating gives CASSFVGSPSTDTQYF.

Notes on this clonotype: The junction does not match germline at one end; this may be a read error. The chain couples TRBV7-7 to TRBJ2-3; D call uncertain. Germline loops: CDR1 SSHAT, CDR2 FNYEAQ (reference sequence). The CDR3 spans 12 residues. For the CDR3, the DNA is TGTGCTAGCACCCCCGCTGAGGATACGCAGTATTTT. Residues: CASTPAEDTQYF.

This chain's CDR3 is CATSTGGQNTGELFF. In DNA, the CDR3 is TGTGCCACCTCGACCGGGGGGCAGAACACCGGGGAGCTGTTTTTT. V usage is TRBV2 and J usage is TRBJ2-2; possible D gene TRBD2, 7 bases. V dropped 10 bases and J dropped 1 base, with 16 bases sitting between them. The V gene's germline CDR1 is SNHLY and CDR2 FYNNEI. This CDR3 contains 15 residues.

This clonotype was recorded only once. The chain links TRBV29-1 to TRBJ2-1; a weak D match, TRBD2 (5 bases). Trimming took off 7 bases at V and 6 bases at J, with 13 bases between the two ends. The CDR3 totals 12 residues. From germline, CDR1 is SQVTM and CDR2 ANQGSEA. This CDR3 reads CSAGLASNEQFF. CDR3 sequence (DNA): TGCAGCGCTGGACTTGCCTCCAATGAGCAGTTCTTC.

The chain is built from TRBV7-3 and TRBJ2-3; tentatively, D is TRBD1 or TRBD2 (6 bases each). In germline, CDR1 is SGHTA, CDR2 FQGTGA. V shed 0 bases and J shed 2 bases, with 12 bases lying between them. The CDR3 runs 16 residues. The CDR3 DNA follows: TGTGCCAGCAGCTTAACGGGGGGCATAATCACAGATACGCAGTATTTT. This sequence encodes CASSLTGGIITDTQYF.

The CDR3 here is CSAPGGSGRDNEQFF. The CDR3 nucleotides read TGCAGTGCCCCAGGAGGTTCCGGGCGGGACAATGAGCAGTTCTTC. The rearrangement joins TRBV20-1 to TRBJ2-1; a weak D match, TRBD2 (5 bases). The length of the CDR3 is 15 residues. Trimming stripped 6 bases from V and 5 bases from J, with 20 bases between. Germline V gene lookup returns CDR1 DFQATT and CDR2 SNEGSKA (reference sequence).

About this clonotype itself: One base away lies a much larger clone, so this may be a sequencing read error. This chain links TRBV20-1 with TRBJ2-7; TRBD2 might be the D (7 bases). The CDR3 is 13 residues long. Per germline, CDR1 DFQATT and CDR2 SNEGSKA (reference sequence). CDR3 DNA: TGCAGTGCCATCCGGGGGGCCGGCTACGAGCGGTACTTC. This translates into CSAIRGAGYERYF.

The J gene is TRBJ1-1, the V gene TRBV20-1; 8 bases fit TRBD1. This CDR3 spans 13 amino acids. From germline, CDR1 is DFQATT and CDR2 SNEGSKA (reference sequence). CDR3 loop: CSAPGQGDTEAFF. As DNA, the CDR3 is TGCAGCGCACCTGGACAGGGAGACACTGAAGCTTTCTTT.

This clonotype appeared a few times. The V call is TRBV20-1, the J call TRBJ1-2; tentatively, D is TRBD1 (5 bases). Trimming pared 0 bases from V and 2 bases from J, leaving 10 bases between. CDR3 length equals 14 residues. Germline CDR1 and CDR2: DFQATT and SNEGSKA (reference sequence). CDR3: CSARDRVGNYGYTF. DNA for the CDR3: TGCAGTGCTAGAGACAGGGTGGGAAACTATGGCTACACCTTC.

The chain carries TRBV5-5 and TRBJ1-2; the match to TRBD1 covers 7 bases. Per germline, CDR1 SGHKS and CDR2 YYEKEE (reference sequence). The CDR3 length is 12 residues. The ends lost 4 bases at V and 7 bases at J; junction bases unmatched: 4. CDR3 sequence (DNA): TGTGCCAGCAGCACTCACAGGGGTGGCTACACCTTC. Its translation is CASSTHRGGYTF.

This clonotype was detected once. The chain recombines TRBV29-1 with TRBJ1-1; the D gene is possibly TRBD1 (5 bases). V was trimmed by 1 base and J by 2 bases, leaving 17 bases between them. The CDR3 contains 16 residues. CDR1 SQVTM and CDR2 ANQGSEA come from the germline V gene. The CDR3: CSVEGGRATDNTEAFF. Here the CDR3 DNA reads TGCAGCGTTGAAGGCGGGCGGGCGACAGACAACACTGAAGCTTTCTTT.

Comment on this clonotype: With a much larger clone just one base away, this may be a read error. V is TRBV7-2 and J is TRBJ2-7, with TRBD2 identical over 12 bases. The CDR3 is made up of 14 amino acids. CDR1 SGHTA and CDR2 FQGNSA come from the germline V gene. V was clipped by 6 bases and J by 0 bases; unmatched bases: 0. CDR3 amino acids: CASRTSGSSYEQYF. Here the CDR3 DNA reads TGTGCCAGCAGGACTAGCGGGAGCTCCTACGAGCAGTACTTC. The full variable domain, completed using reference TRBV7-2 and TRBJ2-7, is GAGVSQSPSNKVTEKGKDVELRCDPISGHTALYWYRQSLGQGLEFLIYFQGNSAPDKSGLPSDRFSAERTGGSVSTLTIQRTQQEDSAVYLCASRTSGSSYEQYFGPGTRLTVT.

The J gene is TRBJ1-4, the V gene TRBV15, with no clear D. The CDR3 is 15 amino acids. Trimming took off 0 bases at V and 4 bases at J, with 9 bases between the two ends. Germline CDR1 is LNHNV and CDR2 is YYDKDF (reference sequence). The CDR3 DNA sequence: TGTGCCACCAGCAGAGATATGCGACGTAATGAAAAACTGTTTTTT. Translated: CATSRDMRRNEKLFF.

Ten or more counts support this clonotype. The V call is TRBV15, the J call TRBJ2-5; D unresolved. The V gene's germline CDR1 is LNHNV and CDR2 YYDKDF (reference sequence). Trimming stripped 3 bases from V and 1 base from J, with 12 bases between. This CDR3 is built from 15 residues. CDR3: CATSRDGRVQETQYF. The CDR3 region has the DNA TGTGCCACCAGCAGGGATGGACGGGTCCAAGAGACCCAGTACTTC.

The chain carries TRBV20-1 and TRBJ1-1; D is undetermined. The CDR3 consists of 13 residues. CDR1 and CDR2 from the germline V gene are DFQATT and SNEGSKA (reference sequence). The V gene lost 0 bases and the J gene lost 1 base, with 6 bases spanning the gap. The DNA for the CDR3 is TGCAGTGCTAGAGAGGGCTCGAACACTGAAGCTTTCTTT. It yields the protein CSAREGSNTEAFF.

The rearrangement links TRBV28 to TRBJ1-2; D is unresolved. The CDR3 extends over 12 amino acids. Per the germline V gene, CDR1 is MDHEN and CDR2 is SYDVKM. Trimming stripped 10 bases from V and 2 bases from J, with 11 bases between. In DNA, the CDR3 is TGTGCCATCACTCTTGGGAACTATGGCTACACCTTC. This encodes CAITLGNYGYTF.